These 23 T cell receptor beta chains originate from one sample sequenced in a study of cytotoxic CD8 clonotypes in ibrutinib-treated CLL. Produced via immunoSEQ multiplex PCR; TCRdb's table is partial and in-frame only. The sample contains 60,000 to 70,000 clones, around 52% of which appear only once. The material was PBMCs, obtained after 12 months of ibrutinib treatment. The receptors come from a human donor with chronic lymphocytic leukemia.

This chain's CDR3 is CAWTLYRLAGVTQYF. In DNA, the CDR3 is TGTGCCTGGACCTTGTATAGGCTAGCGGGAGTTACGCAGTATTTT. The chain combines TRBV30 with TRBJ2-3, with 10 bases aligning to TRBD2. Unmatched junction bases numbered 12, after V lost 4 bases and J lost 8 bases. The CDR3 loop spans 15 amino acids. CDR1 and CDR2 from the germline V gene are GTSNPN and SVGIG (reference sequence).

This clone appeared a few times. The chain couples TRBV2 to TRBJ1-5; tentatively, D is TRBD1 (5 bases). V was pared by 4 bases and J by 0 bases, with 10 bases between. The germline gives CDR1 SNHLY, CDR2 FYNNEI. This CDR3 region has 15 residues. CDR3 coding DNA: TGTGCCAGCAGTGGGGGGGACCATAGCAATCAGCCCCAGCATTTT. Its protein is CASSGGDHSNQPQHF. The full variable domain, rest sourced from reference TRBV2 and TRBJ1-5, is EPEVTQTPSHQVTQMGQEVILRCVPISNHLYFYWYRQILGQKVEFLVSFYNNEISEKSEIFDDQFSVERPDGSNFTLKIRSTKLEDSAMYFCASSGGDHSNQPQHFGDGTRLSIL.

The rearrangement uses TRBV10-1 and TRBJ1-2; D not resolved. V lost 0 bases to trimming and J lost 4 bases, with 6 bases between them. The CDR3 is made up of 13 amino acids. Germline CDR1 WNHNN, CDR2 SYGVQD (reference sequence). CDR3 DNA: TGCGCCAGCAGTGAGTCTGGTATCTATGGCTACACCTTC. Translation gives CASSESGIYGYTF.

This chain joins TRBV6-5 and TRBJ1-2, with D possibly being TRBD1 (5 bases). CDR1 and CDR2 (germline): MNHEY, SVGAGI. Trimming took 2 bases from V and 2 from J, leaving 15 bases between them. The CDR3 is 16 amino acids. The CDR3 nucleotides are TGTGCCAGCAGTTACGGGGGTGGGATCCTGAACTATGGCTACACCTTC. It codes for CASSYGGGILNYGYTF.

The genes are TRBV25-1 and TRBJ1-4; 7 bases match TRBD1. Germline CDR1 reads MGHDK; CDR2 reads SYGVNS. The CDR3 has 12 amino acids. V lost 6 bases and J lost 8; bases outside the gene matches: 3. Written as DNA, the CDR3 is TGTGCCAGCAGCGCGACAGGGGAAAAACTGTTTTTT. The encoded protein is CASSATGEKLFF.

This clone is a singleton in its sample. The CDR3 loop reads CASSYLTGNSPLHF. CDR3 nucleotide sequence: TGTGCCAGCAGTTACCTTACGGGTAATTCACCCCTCCACTTT. The rearrangement uses TRBV6-6 and TRBJ1-6; D is unclear. The CDR3 runs to 14 residues. Germline lookup yields CDR1 MNHNY and CDR2 SVGAGI (reference sequence). Trimming left V 2 bases short and J 6 bases short, with 8 bases between.

V is TRBV4-1 and J is TRBJ1-2; no clear D gene. Per germline, CDR1 MGHRA and CDR2 YSYEKL. Trimming took off 0 bases at V and 2 bases at J, with 10 bases between the two ends. The CDR3 covers 15 residues. The CDR3: CASSQDVTANYGYTF. The CDR3 region has the DNA TGCGCCAGCAGCCAAGATGTGACGGCCAACTATGGCTACACCTTC.

The chain is built from TRBV21-1 and TRBJ2-7; TRBD2 is the table's D call and was not checked against the DNA. TRBV21-1 is a pseudogene. This CDR3 contains 16 residues. Here the CDR3 reads CASSKSADATDYEQYF. CDR3 DNA: TGTGCCAGCAGCAAATCGGCGGATGCCACCGACTACGAGCAGTACTTC.

The rearrangement joins TRBV5-1 to TRBJ2-2; D might be TRBD1 or TRBD2, each matching 5 bases. This CDR3 has 15 residues. The V and J ends lost 4 bases and 4 bases respectively, with 14 bases between them. Germline lookup yields CDR1 SGHRS and CDR2 YFSETQ. The CDR3 is CASSLGPVGTGELFF. The CDR3 DNA reads TGCGCCAGCAGCCTGGGACCGGTGGGCACCGGGGAGCTGTTTTTT. Full variable domain (outside the CDR3, taken from reference TRBV5-1 and TRBJ2-2): KAGVTQTPRYLIKTRGQQVTLSCSPISGHRSVSWYQQTPGQGLQFLFEYFSETQRNKGNFPGRFSGRQFSNSRSEMNVSTLELGDSALYLCASSLGPVGTGELFFGEGSRLTVL.

The chain joins TRBV6-6 to TRBJ2-7; 7 nucleotides agree with TRBD2. This CDR3 contains 15 residues. The junction had 6 bases not matched to a gene; V was cut back by 0 bases and J by 4 bases. Germline assignment: CDR1 MNHNY and CDR2 SVGAGI (reference sequence). CDR3 DNA sequence: TGTGCCAGCAGTTACTCGGTTGGGGGGGAATACGAGCAGTACGTC. Protein: CASSYSVGGEYEQYV.

The chain carries TRBV2 and TRBJ2-4; 7 nucleotides line up with TRBD2. With V trimmed by 4 bases and J by 7 bases, 7 bases remained unmatched. The CDR3 has 14 residues. Germline-derived CDR1 and CDR2 are SNHLY and FYNNEI. The CDR3 loop is CASSVREGGNIQYF. The CDR3 DNA reads TGTGCCAGCAGTGTTAGGGAGGGAGGTAACATTCAGTACTTC. The full variable domain, its missing parts supplied by reference TRBV2 and TRBJ2-4, is EPEVTQTPSHQVTQMGQEVILRCVPISNHLYFYWYRQILGQKVEFLVSFYNNEISEKSEIFDDQFSVERPDGSNFTLKIRSTKLEDSAMYFCASSVREGGNIQYFGAGTRLSVL.

This clone appeared once. The J gene is TRBJ1-1, the V gene TRBV7-9; D remains unclear. Germline V gene lookup returns CDR1 SEHNR and CDR2 FQNEAQ (reference sequence). The CDR3 has 14 amino acids. Trimming stripped 2 bases from V and 8 bases from J, with 15 bases between. CDR3 DNA: TGTGCCAGCAGCTTATTTCACCAAGGGCGAGAAGCTTTCTTT. Its protein product is CASSLFHQGREAFF.

The genes are TRBV27 and TRBJ1-5, with 8 positions matching TRBD1. The CDR3 loop spans 12 amino acids. V shed 6 bases and J 7 bases; nucleotides not matched to a gene: 2. Looked up from germline, CDR1 is MNHEY and CDR2 is SMNVEV (reference sequence). CDR3 bases: TGTGCCAGCAGGCAGGGGGCGCAGCCCCAGCATTTT. Encoded protein: CASRQGAQPQHF.

The sample holds a few counts of this clone. The chain links TRBV15 to TRBJ1-2; 12 positions agree with TRBD1. The trim removed 1 base at V and 8 bases at J, leaving 5 bases unmatched. The CDR3 contains 15 residues. Germline CDR1 and CDR2: LNHNV and YYDKDF (reference sequence). CDR3 DNA sequence: TGTGCCACCAGCAGAGCCCGGGACAGGGGGCAAGGCTACACCTTC. This encodes CATSRARDRGQGYTF. Full variable domain (remainder filled in from reference TRBV15 and TRBJ1-2): DAMVIQNPRYQVTQFGKPVTLSCSQTLNHNVMYWYQQKSSQAPKLLFHYYDKDFNNEADTPDNFQSRRPNTSFCFLDIRSPGLGDTAMYLCATSRARDRGQGYTFGSGTRLTVV.

The chain links TRBV6-6 to TRBJ2-5, with 9 bases fitting TRBD2. This CDR3 contains 16 residues. Losses at the gene ends were 2 bases for V and 2 bases for J; bases not matched to a gene: 6. Germline V lookup: CDR1 MNHNY, CDR2 SVGAGI (reference sequence). The DNA for the CDR3 is TGTGCCAGCAGTTACGGGGGGCGGGAGGGACAAGAGACCCAGTACTTC. This encodes CASSYGGREGQETQYF.

This clone has only a few counts. V is TRBV29-1 and J is TRBJ1-2; 9 positions agree with TRBD1. The CDR3 runs to 12 residues. Germline CDR1 SQVTM, CDR2 ANQGSEA. The J segment lost 6 bases and the V segment lost 7 bases, leaving 6 bases of the junction unmatched. The CDR3 region is CSAYRTGDGYTF. The CDR3 coding sequence is TGCAGCGCCTACAGGACAGGGGATGGCTACACCTTC.

This clone has a handful of counts. In DNA, the CDR3 is TGTGCCAGCAGCTTTGGGACTAACTATGGCTACACCTTC. It translates to CASSFGTNYGYTF. This chain uses TRBV5-4 with TRBJ1-2; D is uncertain. From germline, CDR1 is SGHNT and CDR2 YYREEE (reference sequence). This CDR3 spans 13 amino acids. Trimming removed 2 bases from V and 0 bases from J, with 5 bases in between.

The CDR3 nucleotides read TGTGCCACCAGCAGAGGGGGGCAGACCGAAAAACTGTTTTTT. Translation: CATSRGGQTEKLFF. The rearrangement joins TRBV15 to TRBJ1-4, with D tentatively TRBD1 (6 bases). Trimming cost V 1 base and J 8 bases, with 11 bases left between them. The CDR3 runs 14 residues. The V gene's germline CDR1 is LNHNV and CDR2 YYDKDF (reference sequence).

The J gene is TRBJ2-5, the V gene TRBV5-6; 12 positions match TRBD1. This CDR3 has 15 amino acids. The V and J ends lost 0 bases and 7 bases, in that order; junction bases with no gene match: 4. Per the germline V gene, CDR1 is SGHDT and CDR2 is YYEEEE. DNA of the CDR3: TGTGCCAGCAGCTTGGCGGGACAGGGGGCATGGACCCAGTACTTC. As protein: CASSLAGQGAWTQYF.

This chain links TRBV10-3 with TRBJ1-5; the match to TRBD1 covers 9 bases. Trimming cost V 4 bases and J 4 bases; bases outside gene matches: 11. Germline CDR1 and CDR2: ENHRY and SYGVKD. This CDR3 contains 17 residues. CDR3 bases: TGTGCCATCAGTGGCTCAGCGGGACAGGGAAATAATCAGCCCCAGCATTTT. This sequence encodes CAISGSAGQGNNQPQHF.

This clone was seen at least ten times. V and J are TRBV29-1 and TRBJ2-7, with D perhaps matching TRBD1 (6 bases). Trimming cost V 6 bases and J 0 bases, with 9 bases left between them. This CDR3 contains 12 residues. Germline V gene sequence: CDR1 SQVTM, CDR2 ANQGSEA. CDR3 amino acids: CSVGTFSYEQYF. CDR3 bases: TGCAGCGTCGGGACATTCTCCTACGAGCAGTACTTC.

The V call is TRBV19, the J call TRBJ1-2; D might be TRBD1 (5 bases). Per the germline V gene, CDR1 is LNHDA and CDR2 is SQIVND (reference sequence). Trimming took 5 bases from V and 8 from J, leaving 21 bases between them. The CDR3 loop spans 15 amino acids. The CDR3 DNA reads TGTGCCAGTAGTCTCGCCCTCGCCGGGACGGGGGGCTACACCTTC. This gives the protein CASSLALAGTGGYTF.

This clone has ten or more counts. The chain has TRBV27 and TRBJ1-6; D is uncertain. Germline CDR1 and CDR2: MNHEY and SMNVEV (reference sequence). There are 14 residues in the CDR3. V was trimmed by 5 bases and J by 5 bases, leaving 10 bases between them. CDR3 residues: CASSTTADNSPLHF. The CDR3 region has the DNA TGTGCCAGCAGTACCACAGCTGATAATTCACCCCTCCACTTT.